These 11 T cell receptor beta chains share one sample of origin, sequenced in a study of cytomegalovirus exposure and HLA in healthy donors. 13 Jbeta primers and 60 Vbeta primers were used for the PCR. This table comes from immunoSEQ multiplex PCR, and its TCRdb copy is limited to in-frame clones, with some not included. The sample includes around 200,000 clones, approximately 86% of them seen just once. Material for sequencing was PBMCs. All receptors come from a woman in her twenties or thirties in good health and CMV-seronegative.

The chain joins TRBV5-6 to TRBJ1-2; TRBD1 is a possible D gene (6 bases). Per germline, CDR1 SGHDT and CDR2 YYEEEE. The CDR3 has 15 residues. Trimming took 3 bases from V and 0 from J, leaving 12 bases between them. CDR3: CASSWSDRANYGYTF. Here the CDR3 DNA reads TGTGCCAGCAGCTGGTCGGACAGAGCTAACTATGGCTACACCTTC.

This rearrangement joins TRBV28 to TRBJ2-7; TRBD1 might be the D (6 bases). V gave up 6 bases and J gave up 2 bases, with 11 bases separating them. There are 13 residues in the CDR3. Germline V gene sequence: CDR1 MDHEN, CDR2 SYDVKM. The CDR3 nucleotides are TGTGCCAGCAGGAGACAGGCGACCTACGAGCAGTACTTC. Residues: CASRRQATYEQYF. The variable domain in full, completed from reference TRBV28 and TRBJ2-7, reads DVKVTQSSRYLVKRTGEKVFLECVQDMDHENMFWYRQDPGLGLRLIYFSYDVKMKEKGDIPEGYSVSREKKERFSLILESASTNQTSMYLCASRRQATYEQYFGPGTRLTVT.

In its sample, this clone was seen once. The V and J genes are TRBV29-1 and TRBJ1-1; TRBD1 might be the D (5 bases). The CDR3 has 13 residues. The V end was cut by 7 bases, the J end by 4 bases, with 16 bases between. CDR1 SQVTM and CDR2 ANQGSEA come from the germline V gene. The CDR3 DNA is TGCAGCGGCAATCGGGGGGTCGGCACTGAAGCTTTCTTT. Its protein product is CSGNRGVGTEAFF.

J is TRBJ1-5 and V is TRBV5-8, with a tentative D call TRBD1 (6 bases). Germline V CDR1 and CDR2: SGHTS, YDEGEE. The CDR3 totals 13 residues. Deletions cut 7 bases from V and 6 bases from J, with 14 bases between. The CDR3 region has the DNA TGTGCCAGCCATGGGCAGGGGTTTCAGCCCCAGCATTTT. Translation: CASHGQGFQPQHF.

The chain is built from TRBV28 and TRBJ2-1, with 8 bases fitting TRBD2. The germline V gene has CDR1 MDHEN and CDR2 SYDVKM. V lost 3 bases, J lost 4 bases, and 2 bases stayed unmatched. The CDR3 consists of 14 residues. CDR3 protein: CASSFAGGYNEQFF. The CDR3 DNA follows: TGTGCCAGCAGTTTTGCGGGGGGATACAATGAGCAGTTCTTC.

The genes are TRBV5-5 and TRBJ2-1; possible D gene TRBD2, 5 bases. Germline lookup yields CDR1 SGHKS and CDR2 YYEKEE (reference sequence). Trimming shortened V by 2 bases and J by 0 bases, and 15 bases separated the two germline ends. The CDR3 has 17 residues. This CDR3 is CASSFRAGHGSYNEQFF. Written as DNA, the CDR3 is TGTGCCAGCAGCTTTAGGGCGGGTCACGGCTCCTACAATGAGCAGTTCTTC. The full variable domain, in which reference TRBV5-5 and TRBJ2-1 provide the parts outside the CDR3, is DAGVTQSPTHLIKTRGQQVTLRCSPISGHKSVSWYQQVLGQGPQFIFQYYEKEERGRGNFPDRFSARQFPNYSSELNVNALLLGDSALYLCASSFRAGHGSYNEQFFGPGTRLTVL.

In the case of this clone: Sequence at one end of the junction differs from germline and may be a read error. The chain links TRBV6-1 to TRBJ1-5; 7 bases fit TRBD1. There are 15 residues in the CDR3. The V gene's germline CDR1 is MNHNS and CDR2 SASEGT. CDR3: CASRWGTDSNQSQHF. The CDR3 nucleotides are TGTGCCAGCAGGTGGGGGACAGATAGCAATCAGTCCCAGCATTTT.

This chain uses TRBV19 with TRBJ1-5; D remains unclear. Trimming cost V 0 bases and J 0 bases, with 12 bases left between them. In germline, CDR1 is LNHDA, CDR2 SQIVND (reference sequence). The CDR3 loop spans 17 amino acids. CDR3 region: CASSIDRRGYSNQPQHF. In nucleotides, the CDR3 is TGTGCCAGTAGTATAGATCGACGGGGATATAGCAATCAGCCCCAGCATTTT.

This chain joins TRBV28 and TRBJ2-7; D may be TRBD2 (6 bases). There are 15 residues in the CDR3. Trimming removed 6 bases from V and 4 bases from J, with 19 bases in between. Germline CDR1 is MDHEN and CDR2 is SYDVKM. The DNA of the CDR3 is TGTGCCAGCAGGATTTCGAGTGGGGGGATGTACGAGCAGTACTTC. It yields the protein CASRISSGGMYEQYF.

The chain carries TRBV5-4 and TRBJ2-7; possibly TRBD2 for D (6 bases). This CDR3 is 14 amino acids long. Between the trimmed V and J ends, which lost 9 bases and 0 bases, there was a span of 16 bases. Germline CDR1 is SGHNT and CDR2 is YYREEE (reference sequence). The CDR3 sequence is CATQSGVGSYEQYF. DNA of the CDR3: TGTGCCACCCAATCGGGGGTAGGCTCCTACGAGCAGTACTTC.

Comments on this clone: A read error may account for a junction end that differs from germline. The J gene is TRBJ2-7, the V gene TRBV10-1, with D possibly TRBD1 on 6 matching bases. Germline-derived CDR1 and CDR2 are WNHNN and SYGVQD (reference sequence). This CDR3 comprises 14 residues. In nucleotides, the CDR3 is TGCGCCAGCAGTGAAGGGACACAAGTCGACGAGCAGTATTTC. The encoded protein is CASSEGTQVDEQYF.